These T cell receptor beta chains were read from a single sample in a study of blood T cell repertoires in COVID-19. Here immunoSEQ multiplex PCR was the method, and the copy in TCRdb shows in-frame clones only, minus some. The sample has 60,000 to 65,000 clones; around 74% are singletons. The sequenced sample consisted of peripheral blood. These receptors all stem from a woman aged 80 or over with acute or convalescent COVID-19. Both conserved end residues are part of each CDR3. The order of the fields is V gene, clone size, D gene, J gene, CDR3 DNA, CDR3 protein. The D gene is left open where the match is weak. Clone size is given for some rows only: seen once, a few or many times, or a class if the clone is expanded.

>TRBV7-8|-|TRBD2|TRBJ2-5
TGTGCCAGCAGCTCCCCGGACGCCGGGGGGCAAGAGACCCAGTACTTC
CASSSPDAGGQETQYF
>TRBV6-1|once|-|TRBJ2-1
TGTGCCAGCAGTGAACGTCTCCTCAGGCAGTTCTTC
CASSERLLRQFF
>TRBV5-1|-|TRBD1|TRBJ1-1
TGCGCCAGCAGCTTAGGGACAGGGTCCACTGAAGCTTTCTTT
CASSLGTGSTEAFF
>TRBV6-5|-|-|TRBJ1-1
TGTGCCAGCAGTTCAGTAAACACTGAAGCTTTCTTT
CASSSVNTEAFF
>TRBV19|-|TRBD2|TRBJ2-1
TGTGCCAGTAGTGGACTAGCGGGAGTAAGGTACAATGAGCAGTTCTTC
CASSGLAGVRYNEQFF
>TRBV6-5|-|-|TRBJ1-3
TGTGCCAGCAGGCCCCTGGCCTCTGGAAACACCATATATTTT
CASRPLASGNTIYF
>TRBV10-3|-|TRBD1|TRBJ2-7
TGTGCCATCAGGACCGGGACAGGGGATCTCGAGCAGTACTTC
CAIRTGTGDLEQYF
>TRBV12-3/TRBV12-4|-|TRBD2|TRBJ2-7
TGTGCCAGCAGCCAACCGGGAGGATACGAGCAGTACTTC
CASSQPGGYEQYF
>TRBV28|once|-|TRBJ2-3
-
CASSSSTSGRSTDTQYF
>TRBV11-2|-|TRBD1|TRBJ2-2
TGTGCCAGCAGCTTAGATAGGGACAGGGATACCGGGGAGCTGTTTTTT
CASSLDRDRDTGELFF
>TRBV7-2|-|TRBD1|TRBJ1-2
TGTGCCAGCAGCGACGGGACAGGGTTCGGCTATGGCTACACCTTC
CASSDGTGFGYGYTF
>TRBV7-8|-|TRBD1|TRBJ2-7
TGTGCCAGCAGCTTGACAGGGCTAACCTACGAGCAGTACTTC
CASSLTGLTYEQYF
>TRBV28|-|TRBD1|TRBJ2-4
TGTGCCAGCGGTACAGGGGGCTCGTCTAACATTCAGTACTTC
CASGTGGSSNIQYF
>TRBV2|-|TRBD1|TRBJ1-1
TGTGCCAGCAGTCTCATGTGGGGACAGGGCACTGAAGCTTTCTTT
CASSLMWGQGTEAFF
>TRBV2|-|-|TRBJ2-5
TGTGCCAGCAGTGCCGGACTAAGCGGGACCCAGTACTTC
CASSAGLSGTQYF
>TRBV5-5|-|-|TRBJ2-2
TGTGCCAGCAGTAAGACAGGATTGACCGGGGAGCTGTTTTTT
CASSKTGLTGELFF
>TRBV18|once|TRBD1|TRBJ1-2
TGTGCCAGCTCATCGGACAGGACCTATGGCTACACCTTC
CASSSDRTYGYTF
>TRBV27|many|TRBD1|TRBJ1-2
TGTGCCAGCAGTTTATCGATTGGGACAGGCCCCTATGGCTACACCTTC
CASSLSIGTGPYGYTF
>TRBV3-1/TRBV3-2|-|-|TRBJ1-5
TGTGCCAGCAGCCAAGATGGGGGCGGTCATCAGCCCCAGCATTTT
CASSQDGGGHQPQHF
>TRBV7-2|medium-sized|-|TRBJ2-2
TGTGCCAGCAGCTTAACTAAGTGGCACTCGAACACCGGGGAGCTGTTTTTT
CASSLTKWHSNTGELFF
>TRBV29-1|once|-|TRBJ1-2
TGCAGCGTTGGGACAGACTATGGCTACACCTTC
CSVGTDYGYTF
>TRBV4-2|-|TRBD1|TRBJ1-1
TGTGCCAGCAGCCTTGGACAGGGGTCGAACACTGAAGCTTTCTTT
CASSLGQGSNTEAFF
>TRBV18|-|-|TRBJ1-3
TGTGCCAGCTCACCCCGACAGGCTGGAAACACCATATATTTT
CASSPRQAGNTIYF
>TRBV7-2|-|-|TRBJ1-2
TGTGCCAGCAGCAAGCGGGGGGGGCGCGGGCTTGGCTACACCTTC
CASSKRGGRGLGYTF
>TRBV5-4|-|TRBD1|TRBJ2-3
TGTGCCAGCAGCTTCCGGGACAGGGGAAATACGCAGTATTTT
CASSFRDRGNTQYF
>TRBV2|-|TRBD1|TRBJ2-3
TGTGCCAGCAGTCCGGACAGGGGCGCAGATACGCAGTATTTT
CASSPDRGADTQYF
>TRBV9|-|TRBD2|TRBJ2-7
TGTGCCAGCAGCCCGACCGCTAGCGGACTGTCCTACGAGCAGTACTTC
CASSPTASGLSYEQYF
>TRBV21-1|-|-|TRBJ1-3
TGTGCCAGCAGCTGGAGGCGGGGGCTGGCTGGAAACACCATATATTTT
CASSWRRGLAGNTIYF
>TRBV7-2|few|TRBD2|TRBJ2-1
TGTGCCAGCAGCTTACTAGCTAGCGGATTGTACAATGAGCAGTTCTTC
CASSLLASGLYNEQFF
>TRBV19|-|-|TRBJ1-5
TGTGCCAGTTGCAGGGGACATCGCAATCAGCCCCAGCATTTT
CASCRGHRNQPQHF
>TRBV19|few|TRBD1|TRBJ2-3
TGTGCCAGTAGTATAGGTGGGACAGGTGATGCAGATACGCAGTATTTT
CASSIGGTGDADTQYF
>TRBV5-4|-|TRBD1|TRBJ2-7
TGTGCCAGCAGACAGGGACAGGTCTTTGGAGAGCAGTACTTC
CASRQGQVFGEQYF
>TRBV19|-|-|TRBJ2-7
TGTGCCAGTAGTATAGAGGCGGGTCCCTACGAGCAGTACTTC
CASSIEAGPYEQYF
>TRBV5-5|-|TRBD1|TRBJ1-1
TGTGCCAGCAGCTTCCGGGACAGCAGCACTGAAGCTTTCTTT
CASSFRDSSTEAFF
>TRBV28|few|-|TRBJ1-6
TGTGCCAGCAGTTCCGCGAGGGAAAGTTCACCCCTCCACTTT
CASSSARESSPLHF
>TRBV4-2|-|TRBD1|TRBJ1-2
TGTGCCAGCAGCCAAGATTGGGGCGGACAGGGGGTGGTCTATGGCTACACCTTC
CASSQDWGGQGVVYGYTF
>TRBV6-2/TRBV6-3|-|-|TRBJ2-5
TGTGCCAGCAGTACTCTGGAGGGTCCGGGGGAGACCCAGTACTTC
CASSTLEGPGETQYF
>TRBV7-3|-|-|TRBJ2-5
TGTGCGCGTCGGCGGGGACTCGCTAACCAAGAGACCCAGTACTTC
CARRRGLANQETQYF
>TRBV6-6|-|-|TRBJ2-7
TGTGCCAGCAGTACAGGGTTTCTTTACGAGCAGTACTTC
CASSTGFLYEQYF
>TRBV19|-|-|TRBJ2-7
TGTGCCAGTAGTATAGAAGTCGGGGGCTACGAGCAGTACTTC
CASSIEVGGYEQYF
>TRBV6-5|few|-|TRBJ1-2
TGTGCCAGCAGCCGAACACCCACTGGAGACTATGGCTACACCTTC
CASSRTPTGDYGYTF
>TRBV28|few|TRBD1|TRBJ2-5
TGTGCCAGCAATTCGGGACAGGGTTTTTTTTCCCAAGAGACCCAGTACTTC
CASNSGQGFFSQETQYF
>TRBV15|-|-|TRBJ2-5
TGTGCCACCAGCAGATCAAGGGGGTTGGCCTCGATGGGGAGACAAGAGACCCAGTACTTC
CATSRSRGLASMGRQETQYF
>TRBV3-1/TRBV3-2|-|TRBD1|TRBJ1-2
TGTGCCAGCAGCCATCGGGACAGGCTAGGGGGCTACACCTTC
CASSHRDRLGGYTF
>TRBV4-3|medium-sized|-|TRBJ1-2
TGCGCCAGCAGCCAGCTCGACAGACACTATGGCTACACCTTC
CASSQLDRHYGYTF
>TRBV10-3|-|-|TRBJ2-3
TGTGCCATCACCCAAAGGAGGGAGGATACGCAGTATTTT
CAITQRREDTQYF
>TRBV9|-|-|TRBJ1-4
TGTGCCAGCAGCGCACAGGGATGGGATGAAAAACTGTTTTTT
CASSAQGWDEKLFF
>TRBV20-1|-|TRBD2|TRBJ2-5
TGCAGTGCTAGTGCCCCCAGCGGGAGGACAGAGACCCAGTACTTC
CSASAPSGRTETQYF
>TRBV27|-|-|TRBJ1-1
TGTGCCAGCAGTTTATTAGGGGGGGTCGGGATCACTGAAGCTTTCTTT
CASSLLGGVGITEAFF
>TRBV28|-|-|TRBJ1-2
TGTGCCAGCAGTTTAGGTACGCTAAACTATGGCTACACCTTC
CASSLGTLNYGYTF
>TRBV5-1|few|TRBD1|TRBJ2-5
TGCGCCAGCAGACCCACTGACAGGGCCCAAGAGACCCAGTACTTC
CASRPTDRAQETQYF
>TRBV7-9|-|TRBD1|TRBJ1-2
TGTGCCAGCAGCCTGACAGGGGAGGGCTACACCTTC
CASSLTGEGYTF
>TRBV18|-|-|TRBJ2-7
TGTGCCAGCTCAGCGACGGGAGAGCAGTACTTC
CASSATGEQYF
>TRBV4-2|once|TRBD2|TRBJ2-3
TGTGCCAGCAGCCGAAGGACTAGCGGGGGGGTTAGCACAGATACGCAGTATTTT
CASSRRTSGGVSTDTQYF
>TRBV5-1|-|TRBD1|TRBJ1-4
TGCGCCAGCAGCGGTGGACAGGGAAATGAAAAACTGTTTTTT
CASSGGQGNEKLFF
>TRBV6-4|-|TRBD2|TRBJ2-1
TGTGCCAGCAGCCCGCTAGCGGGAGGGCCTGTTGAGCAGTTCTTC
CASSPLAGGPVEQFF
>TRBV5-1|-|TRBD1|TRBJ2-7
TGCGCCAGCAGCTTGGTTAGGGCAGGGGGCGGCTACGAGCAGTACTTC
CASSLVRAGGGYEQYF
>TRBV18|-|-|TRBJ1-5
TGTGCCAGCTCACCACCGGGGGGGCACGGCAATCAGCCCCAGCATTTT
CASSPPGGHGNQPQHF
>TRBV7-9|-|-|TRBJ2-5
TGTGCCAGCAGTCACCGTCGGGGGGCGGGAGAGACCCAGTACTTC
CASSHRRGAGETQYF
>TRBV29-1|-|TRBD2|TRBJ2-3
TGCAGCACCGCCGGGACTAGCGTCGATGGTACGCAGTATTTT
CSTAGTSVDGTQYF